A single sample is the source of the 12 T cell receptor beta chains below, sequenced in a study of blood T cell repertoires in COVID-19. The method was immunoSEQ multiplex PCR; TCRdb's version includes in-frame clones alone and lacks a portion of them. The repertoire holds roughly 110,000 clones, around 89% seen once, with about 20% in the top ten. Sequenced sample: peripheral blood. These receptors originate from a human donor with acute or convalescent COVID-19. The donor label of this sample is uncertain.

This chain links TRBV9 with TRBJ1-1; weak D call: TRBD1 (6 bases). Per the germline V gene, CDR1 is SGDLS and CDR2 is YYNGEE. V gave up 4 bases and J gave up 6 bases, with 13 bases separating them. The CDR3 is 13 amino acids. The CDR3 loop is CASSRQERAEAFF. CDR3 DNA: TGTGCCAGCAGCAGACAGGAGAGGGCTGAAGCTTTCTTT.

This chain's CDR3 is CASSFGGYGREQYF. The CDR3 DNA reads as TGTGCCAGCAGTTTTGGGGGCTACGGGCGAGAGCAGTACTTC. V usage is TRBV28 and J usage is TRBJ2-7, with a weak D call TRBD1 (6 bases). V dropped 3 bases and J dropped 7 bases, with 16 bases sitting between them. CDR1 and CDR2 (germline): MDHEN, SYDVKM. The CDR3 is 14 amino acids.

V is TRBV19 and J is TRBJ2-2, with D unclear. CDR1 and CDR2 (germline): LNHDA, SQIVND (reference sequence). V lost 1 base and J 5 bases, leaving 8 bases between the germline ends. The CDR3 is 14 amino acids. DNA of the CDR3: TGTGCCAGTAGTATAGCAGGATTTACCGGGGAGCTGTTTTTT. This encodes CASSIAGFTGELFF.

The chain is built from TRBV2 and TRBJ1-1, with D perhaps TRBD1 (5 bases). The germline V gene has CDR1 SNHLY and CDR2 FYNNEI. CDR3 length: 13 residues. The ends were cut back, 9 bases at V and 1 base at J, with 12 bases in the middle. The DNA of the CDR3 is TGTGCCAGTCAGGCTGGGGCGAACACTGAAGCTTTCTTT. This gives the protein CASQAGANTEAFF.

The CDR3 loop is CASSLRGAGEKLFF. CDR3 DNA sequence: TGTGCCAGCAGCTTACGGGGGGCTGGGGAAAAACTGTTTTTT. The chain carries TRBV7-9 and TRBJ1-4; D is perhaps TRBD1 (6 bases). V lost 2 bases, J lost 8 bases, and 12 bases lay in between. This CDR3 spans 14 amino acids. Germline assignment: CDR1 SEHNR and CDR2 FQNEAQ (reference sequence).

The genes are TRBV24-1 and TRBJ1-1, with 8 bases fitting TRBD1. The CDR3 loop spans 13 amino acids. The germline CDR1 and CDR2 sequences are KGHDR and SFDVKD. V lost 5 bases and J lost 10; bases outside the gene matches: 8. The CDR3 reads CATSGSGQGGAFF. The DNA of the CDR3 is TGTGCCACCAGTGGCTCAGGACAGGGAGGAGCTTTCTTT.

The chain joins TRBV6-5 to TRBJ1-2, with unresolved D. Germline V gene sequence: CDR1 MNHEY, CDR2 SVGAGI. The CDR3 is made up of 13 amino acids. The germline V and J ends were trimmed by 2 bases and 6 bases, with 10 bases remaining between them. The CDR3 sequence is CASSYDGLDGYTF. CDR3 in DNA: TGTGCCAGCAGTTACGATGGGCTGGATGGCTACACCTTC.

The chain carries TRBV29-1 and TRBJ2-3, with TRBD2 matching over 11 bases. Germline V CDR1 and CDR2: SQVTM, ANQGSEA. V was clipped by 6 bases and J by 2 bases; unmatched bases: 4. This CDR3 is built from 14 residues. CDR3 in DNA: TGCAGCGTCTCTAGCGGGAGGCTCACAGATACGCAGTATTTT. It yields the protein CSVSSGRLTDTQYF.

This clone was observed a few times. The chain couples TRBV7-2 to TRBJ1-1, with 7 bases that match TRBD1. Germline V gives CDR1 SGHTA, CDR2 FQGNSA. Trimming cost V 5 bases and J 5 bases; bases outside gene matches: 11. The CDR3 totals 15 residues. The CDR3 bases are TGTGCCAGCAGCGCAAAGACAGGGAGCCGTACTGAAGCTTTCTTT. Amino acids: CASSAKTGSRTEAFF.

In DNA form, the CDR3 reads TGCGCCAGCATTAAGGGGTTTTGTAAGGGCTACACCTTC. Translation: CASIKGFCKGYTF. The genes are TRBV10-2 and TRBJ1-2; possibly TRBD1 for D (5 bases). Germline loops: CDR1 WSHSY, CDR2 SAAADI. This CDR3 is built from 13 residues. Trimming shortened V by 7 bases and J by 8 bases, and 17 bases separated the two germline ends.

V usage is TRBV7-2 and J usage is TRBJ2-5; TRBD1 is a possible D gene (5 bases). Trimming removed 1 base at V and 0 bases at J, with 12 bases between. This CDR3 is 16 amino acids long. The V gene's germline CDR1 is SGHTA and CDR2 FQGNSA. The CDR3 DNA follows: TGTGCCAGCAGCTTAGTGCCAGGGTGGTACCAAGAGACCCAGTACTTC. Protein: CASSLVPGWYQETQYF. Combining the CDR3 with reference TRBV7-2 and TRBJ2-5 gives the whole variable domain GAGVSQSPSNKVTEKGKDVELRCDPISGHTALYWYRQSLGQGLEFLIYFQGNSAPDKSGLPSDRFSAERTGGSVSTLTIQRTQQEDSAVYLCASSLVPGWYQETQYFGPGTRLLVL.

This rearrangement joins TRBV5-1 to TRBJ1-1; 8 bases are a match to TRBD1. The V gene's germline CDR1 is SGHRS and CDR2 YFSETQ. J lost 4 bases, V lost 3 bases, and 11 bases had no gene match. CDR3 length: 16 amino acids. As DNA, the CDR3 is TGCGCCAGCAGCTCCTTCGGGCAGGGGGCCATCACTGAAGCTTTCTTT. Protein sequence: CASSSFGQGAITEAFF.